These T cell receptor beta chains were read from a single sample in a study of OX40 agonist ivuxolimab in advanced cancers. Measured with immunoSEQ multiplex PCR; TCRdb has only the in-frame clones, and not every one. The table has 70,000 to 95,000 clones, approximately 91% seen once. The sequencing used CD4+ or CD8+ T cells sorted from blood, collected in a trial of the OX40 agonist ivuxolimab. Receptor source: an adult with an advanced solid tumor such as melanoma, head and neck, liver or kidney cancer. Each CDR3 is given with its conserved first and last residue. A D gene is named only where the DNA matches it firmly. The size entry is marked missing in some rows and otherwise reads once, few, many or a size class.

TRBV30,-,TRBJ1-4,-,TGTGCCTGGAGTATGACGGGGAATGAAAAACTGTTTTTT,CAWSMTGNEKLFF
TRBV7-8,-,TRBJ2-7,-,TGTGCCAGCAGAAATGTGGGAGGCGGAGCCTCCTACGAGCAGTACTTC,CASRNVGGGASYEQYF
TRBV28,-,TRBJ1-1,-,TGTGCCAGCAGCACGGAACACAGGGTCACTGAAGCTTTCTTT,CASSTEHRVTEAFF
TRBV5-4,-,TRBJ2-1,TRBD2,TGTGCCAGCAGCTTCGGCGGTGGGAGTCTAGCGGGAGGGATCAATGAGCAGTTCTTC,CASSFGGGSLAGGINEQFF
TRBV28,-,TRBJ2-1,-,TGTGCCAGCATCTTAGGAATCGGCTACAATGAGCAGTTCTTC,CASILGIGYNEQFF
TRBV27,-,TRBJ2-7,TRBD2,TGTGCCAGCCGTCTGGCTAGCGGGAGTTACGAGCAGTACTTC,CASRLASGSYEQYF
TRBV11-2,-,TRBJ2-7,-,TGTGCCAGCAGCTTAAGAGGGGTAAGCTCCTACGAGCAGTACTTC,CASSLRGVSSYEQYF
TRBV2,-,TRBJ2-7,-,TGTGCCAGCAGGGAACAGGGAGTGGTATTCCACGAGCAGTACTTC,CASREQGVVFHEQYF
TRBV27,-,TRBJ2-1,-,TGTGCCAGCAGTGTGAACAGGGAAAATGAGCAGTTCTTC,CASSVNRENEQFF
TRBV9,-,TRBJ1-4,TRBD1,TGTGCCAGCAGCGTAGGAACAGGGGATTATGAAAAACTGTTTTTT,CASSVGTGDYEKLFF
TRBV28,few,TRBJ1-5,-,TGTGCCAGCAGTTTAGGTGCGGAACATCAGCCCCAGCATTTT,CASSLGAEHQPQHF
TRBV18,-,TRBJ2-3,TRBD2,TGTGCCAGCTCACAACTGGCTAGCGGGATAAACACAGATACGCAGTATTTT,CASSQLASGINTDTQYF
TRBV9,-,TRBJ2-3,TRBD2,TGTGCCCGAGGGGAGGGTCGGTATTCGGATACGCAGTATTTT,CARGEGRYSDTQYF
TRBV11-2,once,TRBJ2-5,-,TGTGCCAGCAGCCCCCGGCCGGGACTTCTCAGTGGAGAGACCCAGTACTTC,CASSPRPGLLSGETQYF
TRBV28,-,TRBJ1-2,-,TGTGCCAGCATCCAAAACTATGGCTACACCTTC,CASIQNYGYTF
TRBV19,-,TRBJ2-1,-,TGTGCCAGTAGTAGGGACCAAAGCTCCTACAATGAGCAGTTCTTC,CASSRDQSSYNEQFF
TRBV6-6,-,TRBJ2-1,-,TGTGCCAGCAGTGCCGGGACATCTTACAATGAGCAGTTCTTC,CASSAGTSYNEQFF
TRBV21-1,-,TRBJ2-3,-,TGTGCCACCATGCAACGACGGCAGACCCCGTATTTT,CATMQRRQTPYF
TRBV7-9,few,TRBJ1-4,TRBD1,TGTGCCAGCAGCTCACAGGGGCTTAATGAAAAACTGTTTTTT,CASSSQGLNEKLFF
TRBV6-5,-,TRBJ2-3,TRBD2,TGTGCCAGCAGTTACTCCGGACTAGCTACAGATACGCAGTATTTT,CASSYSGLATDTQYF
TRBV4-1,-,TRBJ2-5,-,TGCGCCAGCAGCCAAGGGATAAGGACCGAGACCCAGTACTTC,CASSQGIRTETQYF
TRBV7-6,once,TRBJ2-7,TRBD2,TGTGCCAGCAGCTTAGAGGAAGCGGTAGCGGGAGCGAAGAACGAGCAGTACTTC,CASSLEEAVAGAKNEQYF
TRBV23-1,-,TRBJ1-5,TRBD1,TGCGCCAGCAGCCCAACCGGGACAGGGGGCGTTCAGCCCCAGCATTTT,CASSPTGTGGVQPQHF
TRBV5-1,-,TRBJ2-7,-,TGCGCCAGCAGCTTGGATGGGGTTCGCTCCTACGAGCAGTACTTC,CASSLDGVRSYEQYF
TRBV30,-,TRBJ1-2,-,TGTGCCTGGAGGCACCACGGGACTTTGTATGGCTACACCTTC,CAWRHHGTLYGYTF
TRBV19,-,TRBJ2-3,-,TGTGCCAGTAGTTTCCGGACCCAGGGGACAGATACGCAGTATTTT,CASSFRTQGTDTQYF
TRBV15,-,TRBJ1-1,-,TGTGCCACCAGCGGAATGAACACTGAAGCTTTCTTT,CATSGMNTEAFF
TRBV7-2,-,TRBJ2-5,-,TGTGCCAGCAGCTTAGTTGGGCGGGTCCGGGAGACCCAGTACTTC,CASSLVGRVRETQYF
TRBV5-4,-,TRBJ2-7,TRBD1,TGTGCCAGCAGCTTGGGGGGAGGGACAGGGGCCTACGAGCAGTACTTC,CASSLGGGTGAYEQYF
TRBV7-3,-,TRBJ1-1,-,TGTGCCAGCAGCTTAAGCTCTGGTGGGGGCACTGAAGCTTTCTTT,CASSLSSGGGTEAFF
TRBV5-4,-,TRBJ2-1,-,TGTGCCAGCAGCCAAGGGGGCGGGAGAGGGAATGAGCAGTTCTTC,CASSQGGGRGNEQFF
TRBV19,-,TRBJ2-1,TRBD1,TGTGCCAGTAGGGACAGGGGCTCGTACAATGAGCAGTTCTTC,CASRDRGSYNEQFF
TRBV10-3,once,TRBJ2-5,TRBD1,TGTGCCATCAGCCCGGGACAGGAGACCCAGTACTTC,CAISPGQETQYF
TRBV9,-,TRBJ2-2,-,TGTGCCAGCAGCGTAGGCCCAGAGAACACCGGGGAGCTGTTTTTT,CASSVGPENTGELFF
TRBV4-2,few,TRBJ2-7,TRBD2,TGTGCCAGCAGCCGAGTTCTAGCGGGAGCCGAGCAGTACTTC,CASSRVLAGAEQYF
TRBV5-4,-,TRBJ2-3,TRBD2,TGTGCCACTCCTAGCGGGAAGAGCACAGATACGCAGTATTTT,CATPSGKSTDTQYF
TRBV4-2,-,TRBJ2-7,-,TGTGCCAGCAGCCAAGATGTAGGAAGGGGGGAGCAGTACTTC,CASSQDVGRGEQYF
TRBV30,-,TRBJ1-4,TRBD1,TGTGCCTGGAGTGTAGCGACAGGGAGCGAAAAACTGTTTTTT,CAWSVATGSEKLFF
TRBV2,-,TRBJ2-5,TRBD1,TGTGCCAGCAGGGGGGACAGGGGGGTCTTAGAGACCCAGTACTTC,CASRGDRGVLETQYF
TRBV29-1,-,TRBJ1-1,-,TGCAGCTCCACGACAGGTCGGAACACTGAAGCTTTCTTT,CSSTTGRNTEAFF
TRBV19,-,TRBJ2-2,TRBD2,TGTGCCAGTAGGACGGGACTAGCGCCGAACACCGGGGAGCTGTTTTTT,CASRTGLAPNTGELFF
TRBV5-1,-,TRBJ2-3,TRBD1,TGCGCCAGCAGCTTGGAGAACCAGGACAGGTCTAGCACAGATACGCAGTATTTT,CASSLENQDRSSTDTQYF
TRBV7-3,-,TRBJ2-3,-,TGTGCCAGCAGCTCTGGGGCCAGGGTCACAGATACGCAGTATTTT,CASSSGARVTDTQYF
TRBV5-1,-,TRBJ2-7,-,TGCGCCAGCAGCCTGCAAGGGAGCTCCTACGAGCAGTACTTC,CASSLQGSSYEQYF
TRBV5-4,-,TRBJ1-2,-,TGTGCCAGCAGCTTGGCGGTGGGTAACTATGGCTACACCTTC,CASSLAVGNYGYTF
TRBV7-3,-,TRBJ2-5,-,TGTGCCAGCAGCTTAAGTGGGAGAGAGACCCAGTACTTC,CASSLSGRETQYF
TRBV2,-,TRBJ2-2,-,TGTGCCAGCAGGGTCGCCGGGGAGCTGTTTTTT,CASRVAGELFF
TRBV7-3,-,TRBJ1-1,-,TGTGCCAGCAGCCCCGCGGGGGGGAACACTGAAGCTTTCTTT,CASSPAGGNTEAFF
TRBV9,-,TRBJ2-1,-,TGTGCCAGCAGCGTAGTAGGACGGGCCGGAGGCAATGAGCAGTTCTTC,CASSVVGRAGGNEQFF
TRBV20-1,-,TRBJ2-7,-,TGCAGTGCGCTCTCCTACGAGCAGTACTTC,CSALSYEQYF
TRBV5-6,-,TRBJ2-7,TRBD2,TGTGCCAGCAGCCCCCCTAGCGGGAGGATCAGGTACGAGCAGTACTTC,CASSPPSGRIRYEQYF
TRBV28,-,TRBJ2-4,-,TGTACATCAAATGAGGGGGGCAAAAACATTCAGTACTTC,CTSNEGGKNIQYF
TRBV11-1,-,TRBJ2-7,-,TGTGCCAGCAGCTTACAGGGCAATACGGCCTACGAGCAGTACTTC,CASSLQGNTAYEQYF
TRBV7-2,-,TRBJ1-2,TRBD1,TGTGCCAGCAGCTTAGCCGTAGGGGGCGGCTATGGCTACACCTTC,CASSLAVGGGYGYTF
TRBV11-1,-,TRBJ2-3,TRBD2,TGTGCCAGCAGCTTACGGACTAGCGGGAGTTATACGCAGTATTTT,CASSLRTSGSYTQYF